These T cell receptor beta chains were read from a single sample in a study of HIV-infected patients and healthy controls. TCRdb reanalysed the 5' RACE reads using MiXCR and keeps one entry per CDR3 protein. Among some 5,400 distinct CDR3 sequences listed, 8.5% to 9% were seen once. The sequencing used blood, collected during antiretroviral therapy. Receptors originate from an adult with HIV infection. The CDR3 runs from the conserved cysteine through the conserved F or W. A D gene is named only where the DNA matches it firmly. Size is stated for part of the rows, as once, few or many counts, or as a class when the clone is expanded.

V: TRBV7-2; D: TRBD1; J: TRBJ2-2; size: medium-sized; CDR3: CASSPAGGFKVTGELFF; DNA: TGTGCCAGCAGCCCTGCAGGGGGATTCAAAGTAACCGGGGAGCTGTTTTTT
V: TRBV20-1; D: .; J: TRBJ2-2; size: many; CDR3: CSARDLGMGGELFF; DNA: TGCAGTGCTAGAGATCTTGGGATGGGCGGGGAGCTGTTTTTT
V: TRBV4-1; D: .; J: TRBJ2-7; size: .; CDR3: CASSQEGNEQYF; DNA: TGCGCCAGCAGCCAAGAAGGAAACGAGCAGTACTTC
V: TRBV12-3/TRBV12-4; D: .; J: TRBJ1-1; size: medium-sized; CDR3: CASSFRTVGDRVDTEAFF; DNA: TGTGCCAGCAGTTTCCGAACCGTGGGGGACCGTGTCGATACTGAAGCTTTCTTT
V: TRBV2; D: .; J: TRBJ1-1; size: .; CDR3: CASSWRGRDTEAFF; DNA: TGTGCCAGCAGTTGGCGGGGGAGAGACACTGAAGCTTTCTTT
V: TRBV28; D: TRBD1; J: TRBJ2-7; size: medium-sized; CDR3: CASSRDRGYEQYF; DNA: TGTGCCAGCAGCCGGGACAGAGGCTACGAGCAGTACTTC
V: TRBV5-1; D: .; J: TRBJ2-7; size: many; CDR3: CASSHNDRLHEQYF; DNA: TGCGCCAGCAGCCACAATGACAGACTGCACGAGCAGTACTTC
V: TRBV2; D: .; J: TRBJ2-1; size: medium-sized; CDR3: CADRRDLSYNEQFF; DNA: TGTGCCGACCGGCGGGACTTATCTTACAATGAGCAGTTCTTC
V: TRBV7-9; D: .; J: TRBJ1-1; size: medium-sized; CDR3: CASSSQQGNTEAFF; DNA: TGTGCCAGCAGCTCCCAACAGGGGAACACTGAAGCTTTCTTT
V: TRBV19; D: .; J: TRBJ1-5; size: .; CDR3: CASTTGLNHQPQRF; DNA: TGTGCCAGTACGACAGGTCTTAACCATCAGCCCCAGCGTTTT
V: TRBV7-2; D: TRBD1; J: TRBJ2-7; size: medium-sized; CDR3: CASSPDREVDEQYF; DNA: TGTGCCAGCAGCCCCGACAGGGAAGTCGACGAGCAGTACTTC
V: TRBV2; D: .; J: TRBJ2-7; size: many; CDR3: CASSSPREARNEQYF; DNA: TGTGCCAGCAGCTCCCCAAGGGAGGCTCGCAACGAGCAGTACTTC
V: TRBV7-8; D: TRBD1; J: TRBJ2-5; size: medium-sized; CDR3: CASSLTTGQGGETQYF; DNA: TGTGCCAGCAGCTTGACTACGGGACAGGGAGGAGAGACCCAGTACTTC
V: TRBV5-6; D: TRBD2; J: TRBJ2-3; size: many; CDR3: CASSLGLAGGPSTDTQYF; DNA: TGTGCCAGCAGCCTGGGACTAGCGGGAGGACCTAGCACAGATACGCAGTATTTT
V: TRBV6-5; D: .; J: TRBJ2-3; size: many; CDR3: CAVRRLGGRDTQYF; DNA: TGTGCCGTTCGGCGGTTGGGGGGCCGAGATACGCAGTATTTT
V: TRBV20-1; D: .; J: TRBJ1-5; size: many; CDR3: CSAEEGGGQPQHF; DNA: TGCAGTGCTGAAGAGGGGGGTGGTCAGCCCCAGCATTTT
V: TRBV7-2; D: .; J: TRBJ2-7; size: medium-sized; CDR3: CASSLGGMAYEQYF; DNA: TGTGCCAGCAGCTTAGGTGGGATGGCCTACGAGCAGTACTTC